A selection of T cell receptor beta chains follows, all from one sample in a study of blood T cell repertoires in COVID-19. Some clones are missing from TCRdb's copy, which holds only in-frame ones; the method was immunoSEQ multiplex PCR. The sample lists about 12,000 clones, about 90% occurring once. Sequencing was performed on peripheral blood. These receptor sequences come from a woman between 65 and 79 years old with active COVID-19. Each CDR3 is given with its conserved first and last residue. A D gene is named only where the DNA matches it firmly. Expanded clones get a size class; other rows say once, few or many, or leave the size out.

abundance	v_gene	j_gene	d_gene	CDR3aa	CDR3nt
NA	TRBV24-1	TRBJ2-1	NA	CATSDAISTRNNEQFF	TGTGCCACCAGTGACGCTATTTCAACTAGAAACAATGAGCAGTTCTTC
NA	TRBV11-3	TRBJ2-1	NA	CASSLATSASNEQFF	TGTGCCAGCAGCTTAGCGACCAGCGCGTCAAATGAGCAGTTCTTC
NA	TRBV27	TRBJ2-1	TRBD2	CASSPTRLAGFNEQFF	TGTGCCAGCAGCCCCACCCGACTAGCGGGATTCAATGAGCAGTTCTTC
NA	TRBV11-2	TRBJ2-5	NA	CASSHGTGLAGGLETQYF	TGTGCCAGCAGCCACGGGACAGGGCTGGCGGGAGGGTTAGAGACCCAGTACTTC
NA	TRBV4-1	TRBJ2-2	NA	CASSQDIGTVVPGELFF	TGCGCCAGCAGCCAAGATATAGGAACAGTGGTCCCCGGGGAGCTGTTTTTT
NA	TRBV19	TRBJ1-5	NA	CASSIVQRQPQHF	TGTGCCAGTAGTATAGTCCAGCGGCAGCCCCAGCATTTT
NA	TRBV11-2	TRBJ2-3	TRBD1	CASSLIGQGQYTQYF	TGTGCCAGCAGCTTAATCGGACAGGGTCAATATACGCAGTATTTT
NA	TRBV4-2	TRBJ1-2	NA	CASSQDRTANYGYTF	TGTGCCAGCAGCCAAGATCGGACAGCTAACTATGGCTACACCTTC
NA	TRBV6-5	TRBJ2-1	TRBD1	CASSPWDRDNEQFF	TGTGCCAGCAGTCCATGGGACAGGGACAATGAGCAGTTCTTC
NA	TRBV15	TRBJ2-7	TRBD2	CATSREAGFSYEQYF	TGTGCCACCAGCAGAGAAGCGGGGTTCTCCTACGAGCAGTACTTC
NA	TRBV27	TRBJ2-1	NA	CASSFESGSSYNEQFF	TGTGCCAGCAGTTTTGAATCTGGCAGCTCCTACAATGAGCAGTTCTTC
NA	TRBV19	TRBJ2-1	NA	CASSRGNEQFF	TGTGCCAGTTCCCGGGGCAATGAGCAGTTCTTC
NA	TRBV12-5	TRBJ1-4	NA	CASGRGTNEKLFF	TGTGCTAGTGGACGAGGGACTAATGAAAAACTGTTTTTT
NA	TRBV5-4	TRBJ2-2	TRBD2	CASSQRERTGELFF	TGTGCCAGCAGCCAGCGGGAGCGTACCGGGGAGCTGTTTTTT
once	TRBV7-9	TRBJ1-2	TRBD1	CASSLDRGEYGYTF	TGTGCCAGCAGCTTGGACAGGGGCGAGTATGGCTACACCTTC
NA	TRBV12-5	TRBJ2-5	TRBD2	CASGLGGTSGNQETQYF	TGTGCTAGTGGTTTGGGAGGGACTAGCGGGAACCAAGAGACCCAGTACTTC
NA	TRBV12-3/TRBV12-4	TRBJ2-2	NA	CASSLSNTGELFF	TGTGCCAGCAGTTTAAGCAACACCGGGGAGCTGTTTTTT
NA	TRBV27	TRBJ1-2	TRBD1	CASSLNAGQGISYGYTF	TGTGCCAGCAGTCTAAACGCGGGACAGGGCATTTCCTATGGCTACACCTTC
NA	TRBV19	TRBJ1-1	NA	CASSIGGWNTEAFF	TGTGCCAGTAGTATCGGGGGGTGGAACACTGAAGCTTTCTTT
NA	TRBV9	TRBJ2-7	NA	CASSVGQNYEQYF	TGTGCCAGCAGCGTAGGACAGAACTACGAGCAGTACTTC
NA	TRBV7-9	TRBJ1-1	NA	CASSSQMNTEAFF	TGTGCCAGCAGCTCACAGATGAACACTGAAGCTTTCTTT
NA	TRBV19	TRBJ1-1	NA	CASSIRGWDTEAFF	TGTGCCAGTAGTATCAGAGGGTGGGACACTGAAGCTTTCTTT
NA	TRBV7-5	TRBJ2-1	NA	CARSLEGKSGTSGNRDNEQFF	TGTGCCAGAAGCTTAGAGGGGAAATCCGGGACTAGCGGGAATCGGGACAATGAGCAGTTCTTC
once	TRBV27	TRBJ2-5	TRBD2	CASSLREGGKTQYF	TGTGCCAGCAGTTTAAGGGAGGGCGGAAAGACCCAGTACTTC
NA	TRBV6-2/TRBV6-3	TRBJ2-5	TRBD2	CASSYGSGGRETQYF	TGTGCCAGCAGTTACGGTTCGGGAGGAAGGGAGACCCAGTACTTC
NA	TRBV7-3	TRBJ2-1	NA	CASSFLNGYNEQFF	TGTGCCAGCAGCTTTCTCAACGGCTACAATGAGCAGTTCTTC
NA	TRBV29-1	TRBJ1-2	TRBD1	CSVGDRGYGYTF	TGCAGCGTTGGGGACAGGGGTTATGGCTACACCTTC
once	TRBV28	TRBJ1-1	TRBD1	CASSSTGGGTEAFF	TGTGCCAGCAGTTCGACAGGGGGCGGCACTGAAGCTTTCTTT
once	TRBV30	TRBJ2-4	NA	CAWTYGGSVKNIQYF	TGTGCCTGGACCTACGGAGGGAGTGTCAAAAACATTCAGTACTTC